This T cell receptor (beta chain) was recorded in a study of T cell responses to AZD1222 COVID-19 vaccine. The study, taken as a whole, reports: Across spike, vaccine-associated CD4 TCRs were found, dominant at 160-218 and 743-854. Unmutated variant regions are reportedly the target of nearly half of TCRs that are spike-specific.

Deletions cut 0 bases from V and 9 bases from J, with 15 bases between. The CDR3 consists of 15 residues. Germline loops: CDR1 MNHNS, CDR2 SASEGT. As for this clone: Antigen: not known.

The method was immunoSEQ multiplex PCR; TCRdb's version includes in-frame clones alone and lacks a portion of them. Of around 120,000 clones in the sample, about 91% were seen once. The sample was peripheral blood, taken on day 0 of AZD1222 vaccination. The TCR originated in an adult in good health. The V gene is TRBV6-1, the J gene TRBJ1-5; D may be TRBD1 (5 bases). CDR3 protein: CASSEAGTGWGPQHF. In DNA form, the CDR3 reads TGTGCCAGCAGTGAAGCTGGGACGGGTTGGGGGCCCCAGCATTTT.